One sample yielded the 32 T cell receptor beta chains listed below, sequenced in a study of blood T cell repertoires in COVID-19. The protocol was immunoSEQ multiplex PCR, while the TCRdb copy is restricted to in-frame clones and leaves out a portion. This sample has around 60,000 clones; approximately 81% occur once, and the top ten carry roughly 15%. Sequenced input: peripheral blood. All receptors derive from a man between 60 and 75 years old with COVID-19, enrolled during active disease.

V is TRBV6-5 and J is TRBJ1-3; no clear D. V was cut by 7 bases and J by 0 bases, with 10 bases left in between. Germline V lookup: CDR1 MNHEY, CDR2 SVGAGI. The CDR3 has 14 amino acids. CDR3 region: CASTSSFSGNTIYF. In DNA, the CDR3 is TGTGCCAGCACCTCGAGTTTCTCTGGAAACACCATATATTTT.

V gene TRBV5-6 combines with J gene TRBJ2-7; tentatively, D is TRBD2 (5 bases). Deletions cut 4 bases from V and 0 bases from J, with 14 bases between. CDR3 length: 15 amino acids. Germline V gives CDR1 SGHDT, CDR2 YYEEEE. The CDR3, as DNA: TGTGCCAGCAGCGGCCCTATACGGGGCTCCTACGAGCAGTACTTC. It yields the protein CASSGPIRGSYEQYF. The variable domain in full, completed from reference TRBV5-6 and TRBJ2-7, reads DAGVTQSPTHLIKTRGQQVTLRCSPKSGHDTVSWYQQALGQGPQFIFQYYEEEERQRGNFPDRFSGHQFPNYSSELNVNALLLGDSALYLCASSGPIRGSYEQYFGPGTRLTVT.

V gene TRBV19 combines with J gene TRBJ1-2; 10 bases match TRBD1. The germline V gene encodes CDR1 LNHDA and CDR2 SQIVND (reference sequence). The V gene end was trimmed by 9 bases and the J gene end by 4 bases; junction bases not matched to a gene: 8. This CDR3 is 14 amino acids long. DNA for the CDR3: TGTGCCAGCCAGGTGGGGGACAGGGGCTATGGCTACACCTTC. Translated: CASQVGDRGYGYTF.

This rearrangement joins TRBV21-1 to TRBJ1-2; the D call of TRBD1 is as the table states it, not checked on the DNA. TRBV21-1 is termed a pseudogene. The CDR3 contains 15 residues. The CDR3 here is CASSNEGQGGYGYTF. The CDR3 DNA follows: TGTGCCAGCAGCAACGAAGGACAGGGGGGCTATGGCTACACCTTC.

The rearrangement uses TRBV30 and TRBJ1-5; D call uncertain. Germline loops: CDR1 GTSNPN, CDR2 SVGIG (reference sequence). V was shortened by 2 bases and J by 5 bases, with 10 bases between the two germline ends. There are 13 residues in the CDR3. The CDR3 region is CAWSLQEDQPQHF. The DNA of the CDR3 is TGTGCCTGGAGTTTACAAGAAGATCAGCCCCAGCATTTT.

The chain links TRBV30 to TRBJ2-1, with TRBD2 matching 7 bases. Germline CDR1 reads GTSNPN; CDR2 reads SVGIG (reference sequence). The CDR3 length is 15 residues. The trim removed 0 bases at V and 0 bases at J, leaving 2 bases unmatched. The DNA for the CDR3 is TGTGCCTGGAGTGTGGGGGGGAGCTCCTACAATGAGCAGTTCTTC. Translating it yields CAWSVGGSSYNEQFF. The full variable domain, rest sourced from reference TRBV30 and TRBJ2-1, is SQTIHQWPATLVQPVGSPLSLECTVEGTSNPNLYWYRQAAGRGLQLLFYSVGIGQISSEVPQNLSASRPQDRQFILSSKKLLLSDSGFYLCAWSVGGSSYNEQFFGPGTRLTVL.

The chain employs TRBV29-1 and TRBJ1-1; tentatively, D is TRBD1 (5 bases). The V end was cut by 0 bases, the J end by 5 bases, with 10 bases between. This CDR3 region has 13 residues. Germline-derived CDR1 and CDR2 are SQVTM and ANQGSEA. CDR3: CSVEEGGGTEAFF. In DNA form, the CDR3 reads TGCAGCGTTGAAGAGGGGGGAGGGACTGAAGCTTTCTTT.

The chain combines TRBV2 with TRBJ1-2; no clear D gene. V lost 11 bases and J 4 bases, leaving 20 bases between the germline ends. The CDR3 length is 14 residues. Per the germline V gene, CDR1 is SNHLY and CDR2 is FYNNEI. Here the CDR3 DNA reads TGTGCCCGTCAAACTCGGGAGGCGGCCTATGGCTACACCTTC. Translating it yields CARQTREAAYGYTF.

The chain joins TRBV3-1 (or the pseudogene TRBV3-2) to TRBJ2-3, with 8 bases matching TRBD2. Germline V CDR1 and CDR2: LGHDT, YNNKEL (reference sequence). The CDR3 is 17 residues long. Trimming removed 3 bases from V and 5 bases from J; junction bases left unmatched: 13. CDR3 in DNA: TGTGCCAGCAGCCACGGCAGCGGGGGACTTTCCCGAGATACGCAGTATTTT. Its protein is CASSHGSGGLSRDTQYF.

This rearrangement joins TRBV14 to TRBJ2-5, with D unresolved. The CDR3 consists of 15 residues. Germline CDR1 reads SGHDN; CDR2 reads FVKESK. Trimming took 1 base from V and 0 from J, leaving 9 bases between them. CDR3 loop: CASSQARTYQETQYF. CDR3 DNA: TGTGCCAGCAGCCAAGCCCGAACTTACCAAGAGACCCAGTACTTC.

V gene TRBV11-2 combines with J gene TRBJ2-7; D is unresolved. Trimming stripped 2 bases from V and 5 bases from J, with 16 bases between. Germline CDR1 reads SGHAT; CDR2 reads FQNNGV. The CDR3 is 15 amino acids. CDR3 sequence: CASSLSWIVGDEQYF. CDR3 nucleotide sequence: TGTGCCAGCAGCTTATCGTGGATCGTAGGAGACGAGCAGTACTTC.

The V and J genes are TRBV13 and TRBJ2-6; D is unresolved. Germline assignment: CDR1 PRHDT and CDR2 FYEKMQ (reference sequence). The germline V and J ends were trimmed by 1 base and 0 bases, with 13 bases remaining between them. This CDR3 spans 18 amino acids. The CDR3 loop is CASSLVTTPSSGANVLTF. DNA of the CDR3: TGTGCCAGCAGCTTAGTAACTACCCCAAGCTCTGGGGCCAACGTCCTGACTTTC. The whole variable domain, filled in from reference TRBV13 and TRBJ2-6, reads AAGVIQSPRHLIKEKRETATLKCYPIPRHDTVYWYQQGPGQDPQFLISFYEKMQSDKGSIPDRFSAQQFSDYHSELNMSSLELGDSALYFCASSLVTTPSSGANVLTFGAGSRLTVL.

This sequence joins TRBV18 and TRBJ2-1, with TRBD2 matching over 8 bases. Germline CDR1 KGHSH, CDR2 LQKENI. The CDR3 covers 16 residues. The V gene end was trimmed by 0 bases and the J gene end by 1 base; junction bases not matched to a gene: 2. This CDR3 is CASSPPGLGSYNEQFF. The DNA of the CDR3 is TGTGCCAGCTCACCACCGGGACTAGGGTCCTACAATGAGCAGTTCTTC.

The chain combines TRBV14 with TRBJ1-3; a possible D gene is TRBD1 (6 bases). This CDR3 has 14 residues. Looked up from germline, CDR1 is SGHDN and CDR2 is FVKESK. With 0 bases removed from V and 9 bases from J, the gap between germline ends came to 12 bases. The CDR3 reads CASSQDSRGGTIYF. CDR3 bases: TGTGCCAGCAGCCAAGATAGCAGGGGTGGCACCATATATTTT.

V usage is TRBV6-5 and J usage is TRBJ1-1, with a possible D match to TRBD1 (6 bases). V was clipped by 0 bases and J by 8 bases, with 13 bases between them. The germline gives CDR1 MNHEY, CDR2 SVGAGI. The CDR3 consists of 14 residues. The CDR3 coding sequence is TGTGCCAGCAGTTACTCGAACAGGGATATCGAAGCTTTCTTT. Protein product: CASSYSNRDIEAFF.

The sample holds a few counts of this clone. The genes are TRBV7-9 and TRBJ1-4; D is unresolved. CDR3 length equals 17 residues. Trimming shortened V by 4 bases and J by 4 bases, and 19 bases separated the two germline ends. Germline V gene data show CDR1 as SEHNR and CDR2 as FQNEAQ (reference sequence). CDR3 nucleotides: TGTGCCAGCAGCTCGGTTTTTGGAGGGAGGCGTAATGAAAAACTGTTTTTT. This translates into CASSSVFGGRRNEKLFF.

The chain uses TRBV29-1 and TRBJ1-4; no clear D gene. This CDR3 is built from 13 residues. With 6 bases removed from V and 2 bases from J, the gap between germline ends came to 10 bases. Germline-derived CDR1 and CDR2 are SQVTM and ANQGSEA. CDR3 region: CSVLEATNEKLFF. Written as DNA, the CDR3 is TGCAGCGTCCTAGAGGCGACTAATGAAAAACTGTTTTTT.

The chain combines TRBV18 with TRBJ1-5, with 8 nucleotides matching TRBD1. Germline CDR1 is KGHSH and CDR2 is LQKENI. The V gene end was trimmed by 6 bases and the J gene end by 4 bases; junction bases not matched to a gene: 8. CDR3 length: 15 amino acids. The CDR3 loop is CASSLTGQENQPQHF. CDR3 nucleotides: TGTGCCAGCTCCCTAACGGGACAGGAGAATCAGCCCCAGCATTTT.

The chain has TRBV7-9 and TRBJ1-5; perhaps TRBD1 as D (5 bases). CDR1 is SEHNR and CDR2 is FQNEAQ in the germline V gene (reference sequence). The CDR3 is 15 amino acids. The germline V and J ends were trimmed by 5 bases and 7 bases, with 18 bases remaining between them. The CDR3 bases are TGTGCCAGCAGCCCTCGGGGGGGGGTCGGCCAGCCCCAGCATTTT. Encoded protein: CASSPRGGVGQPQHF.

The chain combines TRBV19 with TRBJ2-2, with 7 bases aligning to TRBD2. The V gene end was trimmed by 7 bases and the J gene end by 0 bases; junction bases not matched to a gene: 5. CDR3 length: 15 amino acids. Germline CDR1 reads LNHDA; CDR2 reads SQIVND (reference sequence). CDR3 coding DNA: TGTGCCAGTATACGTGGGAGGGCGAACACCGGGGAGCTGTTTTTT. This codes for CASIRGRANTGELFF.

V and J are TRBV11-3 and TRBJ2-2; 9 bases align to TRBD2. The V segment lost 4 bases and the J segment 2 bases; nucleotides outside the gene matches: 8. This CDR3 has 17 residues. CDR1 SGHNT and CDR2 YENEEA come from the germline V gene. The CDR3 spells CASSSARLAENTGELFF. The CDR3 region has the DNA TGTGCCAGCAGCTCAGCGAGACTAGCGGAAAACACCGGGGAGCTGTTTTTT.

This chain uses TRBV6-2 or TRBV6-3 with TRBJ1-3; D remains unclear. Germline CDR1 reads MNHEY; CDR2 reads SVGEGT. The CDR3 is 14 amino acids. Trimming stripped 4 bases from V and 8 bases from J, with 15 bases between. CDR3 DNA sequence: TGTGCCAGCAGTTGGCCCTTACCGGGAGACACCATATATTTT. It yields the protein CASSWPLPGDTIYF.

This sequence joins TRBV18 and TRBJ2-2; 7 positions match TRBD1. The CDR3 extends over 18 amino acids. Germline CDR1 is KGHSH and CDR2 is LQKENI. Trimming removed 2 bases from V and 2 bases from J; junction bases left unmatched: 11. The CDR3 spells CASSPNSVGTDNTGELFF. The CDR3 nucleotides read TGTGCCAGCTCACCAAACTCGGTTGGGACAGACAACACCGGGGAGCTGTTTTTT. Together with reference TRBV18 and TRBJ2-2, the CDR3 gives the full variable domain: NAGVMQNPRHLVRRRGQEARLRCSPMKGHSHVYWYRQLPEEGLKFMVYLQKENIIDESGMPKERFSAEFPKEGPSILRIQQVVRGDSAAYFCASSPNSVGTDNTGELFFGEGSRLTVL.

The chain couples TRBV30 to TRBJ1-6, with D hard to call. Germline V lookup: CDR1 GTSNPN, CDR2 SVGIG (reference sequence). The CDR3 is 14 residues long. V was trimmed by 2 bases and J by 10 bases, leaving 15 bases between them. This CDR3 is CAWSPWGVDSPLHF. The CDR3 DNA reads TGTGCCTGGAGTCCCTGGGGAGTGGACTCACCCCTCCACTTT.

This sequence joins TRBV7-9 and TRBJ2-1; 7 bases are shared with TRBD2. Germline trimming cut 5 bases from V and 2 bases from J; bases unmatched to any gene: 12. CDR3 length equals 17 residues. Per the germline V gene, CDR1 is SEHNR and CDR2 is FQNEAQ (reference sequence). CDR3 coding DNA: TGTGCCAGCAGCCCACCCCCCAGACTAGCCCCCTACAATGAGCAGTTCTTC. This sequence encodes CASSPPPRLAPYNEQFF.

V and J are TRBV6-5 and TRBJ2-5; TRBD1 might be the D (6 bases). The V and J ends lost 6 bases and 2 bases respectively, with 13 bases between them. This CDR3 spans 14 amino acids. Germline CDR1 and CDR2: MNHEY and SVGAGI. Written as DNA, the CDR3 is TGTGCCAGCAGGGGTGGACAGACTCAAGAGACCCAGTACTTC. It translates to CASRGGQTQETQYF.

V usage is TRBV18 and J usage is TRBJ2-6, with TRBD2 identical over 7 bases. After removal of 8 bases from V and 1 base from J, the junction contained 11 bases not matched to a gene. This CDR3 region has 17 residues. Germline V lookup: CDR1 KGHSH, CDR2 LQKENI. CDR3 DNA sequence: TGTGCCAGCACCCAACGGCGGGAGTTATCTGGGGCCAACGTCCTGACTTTC. Its protein is CASTQRRELSGANVLTF.

CDR3 bases: TGTGCCAGCAGTTACGGTCTAGCGGGAGAGACCCAGTACTTC. The encoded protein is CASSYGLAGETQYF. V gene TRBV6-2 or TRBV6-3 combines with J gene TRBJ2-5; TRBD2 aligns across 8 bases. Germline values: CDR1 MNHEY, CDR2 SVGEGT. The CDR3 is made up of 14 amino acids. V gave up 2 bases and J gave up 4 bases; unmatched junction bases: 3.

A word on this clone: The junction shows a germline mismatch at one end, possibly a read error. The genes are TRBV6-1 and TRBJ1-2; D uncertain. The CDR3 has 13 amino acids. CDR1 is MNHNS and CDR2 is SASEGT in the germline V gene. This CDR3 is CASRETSFYGYTF. For the CDR3, the DNA is TGTGCCAGCCGTGAAACCAGTTTCTATGGCTACACCTTC.

The chain employs TRBV6-6 and TRBJ1-5; 9 bases map to TRBD1. Germline values: CDR1 MNHNY, CDR2 SVGAGI (reference sequence). V was clipped by 4 bases and J by 4 bases; unmatched bases: 5. The CDR3 totals 15 residues. The CDR3 is CASSFLGQGNQPQHF. The CDR3 coding sequence is TGTGCCAGCAGTTTCCTGGGACAGGGAAATCAGCCCCAGCATTTT.

V and J are TRBV19 and TRBJ2-1; a possible D gene is TRBD1 (5 bases). The CDR3 is 13 amino acids. The V end was cut by 4 bases, the J end by 7 bases, with 11 bases between. Per germline, CDR1 LNHDA and CDR2 SQIVND (reference sequence). DNA for the CDR3: TGTGCCAGTAGTAGGGCTAGGGGAAATGAGCAGTTCTTC. Translated: CASSRARGNEQFF. The whole variable domain, remainder taken from reference TRBV19 and TRBJ2-1, is DGGITQSPKYLFRKEGQNVTLSCEQNLNHDAMYWYRQDPGQGLRLIYYSQIVNDFQKGDIAEGYSVSREKKESFPLTVTSAQKNPTAFYLCASSRARGNEQFFGPGTRLTVL.

This clone came up once. J is TRBJ2-7 and V is TRBV11-2; D not resolved. V was shortened by 5 bases and J by 4 bases, with 6 bases between the two germline ends. CDR1 and CDR2 from the germline V gene are SGHAT and FQNNGV. The CDR3 length is 11 residues. The CDR3: CASSLEYEQYF. The CDR3 DNA reads TGTGCCAGCAGCCTGGAGTACGAGCAGTACTTC.